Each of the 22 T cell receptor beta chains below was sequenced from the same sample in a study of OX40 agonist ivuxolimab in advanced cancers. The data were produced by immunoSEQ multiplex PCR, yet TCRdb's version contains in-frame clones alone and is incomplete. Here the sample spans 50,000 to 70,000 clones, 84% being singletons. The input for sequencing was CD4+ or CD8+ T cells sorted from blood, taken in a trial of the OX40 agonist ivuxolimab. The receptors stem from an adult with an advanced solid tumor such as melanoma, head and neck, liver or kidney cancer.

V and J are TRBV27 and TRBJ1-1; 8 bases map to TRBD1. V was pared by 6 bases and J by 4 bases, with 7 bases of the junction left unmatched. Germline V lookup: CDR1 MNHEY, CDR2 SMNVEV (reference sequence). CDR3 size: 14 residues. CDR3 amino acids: CASSKTGVRTEAFF. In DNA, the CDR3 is TGTGCCAGCAGCAAGACAGGGGTGCGCACTGAAGCTTTCTTT.

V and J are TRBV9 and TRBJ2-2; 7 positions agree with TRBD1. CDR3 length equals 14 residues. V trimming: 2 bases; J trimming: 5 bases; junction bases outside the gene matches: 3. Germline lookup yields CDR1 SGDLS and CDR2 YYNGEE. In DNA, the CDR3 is TGTGCCAGCAGCGTTACAGGGGAAACCGGGGAGCTGTTTTTT. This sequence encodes CASSVTGETGELFF.

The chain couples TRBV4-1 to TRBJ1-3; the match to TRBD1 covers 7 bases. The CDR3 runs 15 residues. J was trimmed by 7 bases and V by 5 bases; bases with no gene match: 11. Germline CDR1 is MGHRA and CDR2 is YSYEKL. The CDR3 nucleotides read TGCGCCAGCAGCTTACGACAGGGTTTCCGTAACACCATATATTTT. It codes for CASSLRQGFRNTIYF.

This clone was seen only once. The CDR3 DNA reads as TGTGCCAGCAGCTACCTCGGGGTGGGTAATGAAAAACTGTTTTTT. Its protein product is CASSYLGVGNEKLFF. The chain is built from TRBV28 and TRBJ1-4; D gene unclear. CDR1 is MDHEN and CDR2 is SYDVKM in the germline V gene. Between the trimmed V and J ends, which lost 6 bases and 4 bases, there was a span of 15 bases. This CDR3 has 15 residues.

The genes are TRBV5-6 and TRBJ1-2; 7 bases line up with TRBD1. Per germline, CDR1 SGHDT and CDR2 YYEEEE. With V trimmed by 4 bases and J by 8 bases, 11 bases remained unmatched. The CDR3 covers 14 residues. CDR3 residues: CASSPARGIKGYTF. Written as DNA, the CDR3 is TGTGCCAGCAGCCCGGCCAGGGGGATAAAGGGCTACACCTTC.

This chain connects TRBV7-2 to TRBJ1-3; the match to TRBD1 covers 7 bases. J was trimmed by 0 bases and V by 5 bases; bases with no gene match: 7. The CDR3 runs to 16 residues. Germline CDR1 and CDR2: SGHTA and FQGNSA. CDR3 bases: TGTGCCAGCAGCCCTGACAGGGCCGACTCTGGAAACACCATATATTTT. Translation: CASSPDRADSGNTIYF.

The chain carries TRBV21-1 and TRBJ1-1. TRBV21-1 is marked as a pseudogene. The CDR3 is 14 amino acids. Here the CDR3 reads CASSKRARGVVAFF. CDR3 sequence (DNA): TGTGCCAGCAGCAAAAGGGCTAGGGGAGTCGTAGCTTTCTTT.

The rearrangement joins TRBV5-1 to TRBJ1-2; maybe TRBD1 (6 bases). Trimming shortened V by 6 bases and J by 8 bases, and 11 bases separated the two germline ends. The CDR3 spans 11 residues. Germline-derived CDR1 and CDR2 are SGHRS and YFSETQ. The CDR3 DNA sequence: TGCGCCAGCACCGAGGGGGAAGGCTACACCTTC. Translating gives CASTEGEGYTF.

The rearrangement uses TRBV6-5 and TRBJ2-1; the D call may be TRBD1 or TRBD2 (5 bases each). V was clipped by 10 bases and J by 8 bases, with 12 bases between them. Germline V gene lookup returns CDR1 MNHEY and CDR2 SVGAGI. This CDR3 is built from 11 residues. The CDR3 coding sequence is TGTGCCACCCGAAGAGGGGATGAGCAGTTCTTC. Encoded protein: CATRRGDEQFF.

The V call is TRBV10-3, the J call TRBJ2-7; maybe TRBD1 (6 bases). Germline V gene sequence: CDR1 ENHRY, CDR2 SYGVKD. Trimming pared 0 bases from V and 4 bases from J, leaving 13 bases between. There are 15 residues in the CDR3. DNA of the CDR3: TGTGCCATCAGTGAGTCTGCCACAGGGCCGTACGAGCAGTACTTC. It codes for CAISESATGPYEQYF.

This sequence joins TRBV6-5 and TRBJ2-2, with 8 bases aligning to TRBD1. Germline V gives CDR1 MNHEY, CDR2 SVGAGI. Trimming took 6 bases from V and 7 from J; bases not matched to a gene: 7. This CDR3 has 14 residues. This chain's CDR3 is CASRQDRVVGELFF. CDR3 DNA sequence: TGTGCCAGCAGACAGGACAGGGTGGTCGGGGAGCTGTTTTTT.

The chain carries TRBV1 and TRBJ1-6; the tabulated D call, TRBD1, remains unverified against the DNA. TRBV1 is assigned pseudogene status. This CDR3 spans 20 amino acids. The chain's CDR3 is CTSSQDPRDPRGSYNSPLHF. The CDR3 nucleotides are TGCACCAGCAGCCAAGATCCCAGGGACCCCAGGGGCTCCTATAATTCACCCCTCCACTTT.

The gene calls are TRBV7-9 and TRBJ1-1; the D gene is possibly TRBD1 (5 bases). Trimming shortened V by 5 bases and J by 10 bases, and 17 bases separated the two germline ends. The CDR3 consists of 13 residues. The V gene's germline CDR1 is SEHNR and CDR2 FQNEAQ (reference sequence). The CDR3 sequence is CASSPRGKRAAFF. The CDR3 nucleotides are TGTGCCAGCAGCCCGAGGGGAAAGAGGGCAGCTTTCTTT.

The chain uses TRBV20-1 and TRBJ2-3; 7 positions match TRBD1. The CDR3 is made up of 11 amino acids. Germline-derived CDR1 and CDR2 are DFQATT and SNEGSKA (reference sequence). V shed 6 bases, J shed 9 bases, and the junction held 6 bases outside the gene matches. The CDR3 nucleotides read TGCAGTGCCCCAGACAGGGACACGCAGTATTTT. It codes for CSAPDRDTQYF.

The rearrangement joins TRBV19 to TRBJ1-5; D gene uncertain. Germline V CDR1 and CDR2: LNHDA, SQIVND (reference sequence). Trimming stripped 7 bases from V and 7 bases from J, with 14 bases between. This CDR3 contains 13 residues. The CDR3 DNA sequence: TGTGCCAGTACCCCGGTCGCGCGGCAGCCCCAGCATTTT. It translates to CASTPVARQPQHF.

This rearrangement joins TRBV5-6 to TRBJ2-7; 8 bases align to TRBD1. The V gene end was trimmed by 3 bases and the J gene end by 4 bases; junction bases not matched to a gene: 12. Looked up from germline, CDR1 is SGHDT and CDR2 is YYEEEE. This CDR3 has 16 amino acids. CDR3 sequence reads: CASSSWRLDRVYEQYF. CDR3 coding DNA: TGTGCCAGCAGCTCCTGGCGATTGGACAGGGTGTACGAGCAGTACTTC.

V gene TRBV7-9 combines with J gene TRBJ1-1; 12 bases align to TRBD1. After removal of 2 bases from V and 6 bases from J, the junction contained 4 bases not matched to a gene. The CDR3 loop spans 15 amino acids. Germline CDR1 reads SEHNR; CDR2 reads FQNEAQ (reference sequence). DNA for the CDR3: TGTGCCAGCAGCTTAATGGGACAGGGGGCCTCTGAAGCTTTCTTT. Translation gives CASSLMGQGASEAFF.

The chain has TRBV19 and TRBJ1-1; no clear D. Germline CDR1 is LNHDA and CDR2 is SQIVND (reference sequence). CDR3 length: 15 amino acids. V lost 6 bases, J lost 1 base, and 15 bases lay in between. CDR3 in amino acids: CASSSRPGRNTEAFF. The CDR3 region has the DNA TGTGCCAGTAGCTCACGACCGGGCAGGAACACTGAAGCTTTCTTT.

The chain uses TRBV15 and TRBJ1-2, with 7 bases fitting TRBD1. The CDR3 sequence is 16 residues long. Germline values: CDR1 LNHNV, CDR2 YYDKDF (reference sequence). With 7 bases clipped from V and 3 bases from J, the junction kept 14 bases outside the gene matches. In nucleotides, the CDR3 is TGTGCCACCACCCCGCGCGTACAGGGGATTGACTATGGCTACACCTTC. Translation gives CATTPRVQGIDYGYTF.

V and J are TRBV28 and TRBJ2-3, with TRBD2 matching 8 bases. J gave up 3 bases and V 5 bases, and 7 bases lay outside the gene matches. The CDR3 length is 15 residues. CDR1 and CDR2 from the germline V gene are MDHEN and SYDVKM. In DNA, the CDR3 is TGTGCCAGCAGTGCCCAACTAGCGGTGACAGATACGCAGTATTTT. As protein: CASSAQLAVTDTQYF.

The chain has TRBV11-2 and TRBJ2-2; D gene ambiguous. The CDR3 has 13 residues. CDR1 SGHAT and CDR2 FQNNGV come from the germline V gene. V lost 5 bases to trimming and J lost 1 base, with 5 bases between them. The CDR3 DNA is TGTGCCAGCAGCGCAGAGAACACCGGGGAGCTGTTTTTT. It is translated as CASSAENTGELFF.

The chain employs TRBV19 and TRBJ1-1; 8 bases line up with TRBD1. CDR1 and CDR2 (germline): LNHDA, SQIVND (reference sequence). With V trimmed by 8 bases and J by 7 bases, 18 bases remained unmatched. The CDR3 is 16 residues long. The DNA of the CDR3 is TGTGCCAGTGCCCGACGAATGGGGCAGGGGGCCGGTGAAGCTTTCTTT. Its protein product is CASARRMGQGAGEAFF.